This TCR beta chain appears in the sequencing data of a study of T cell repertoires in cytomegalovirus infection. At least ten counts were recorded for this clonotype. What it binds is not known. V lost 2 bases, J lost 5 bases, and 5 bases stayed unmatched. Germline-derived CDR1 and CDR2 are MNHNS and SASEGT. This CDR3 is built from 15 residues. Each CDR3 protein gets one entry after TCRdb re-called the reads with MiXCR. The sample holds tens of thousands of distinct CDR3 sequences, roughly a fifth seen once. The chain joins TRBV6-1 to TRBJ1-4, with TRBD1 matching 7 bases. Source: CD8+ T cells from cultured PBMCs, taken from culture after CMV antigen stimulation. This TCR was recovered from a human donor in good health (CMV status not recorded). Some clones in this sample may be carry-over from other donors' samples. In nucleotides, the CDR3 is TGTGCCAGCAGTGAATTAAACAGGGGAAATGAAAAACTGTTTTTT. This encodes CASSELNRGNEKLFF.